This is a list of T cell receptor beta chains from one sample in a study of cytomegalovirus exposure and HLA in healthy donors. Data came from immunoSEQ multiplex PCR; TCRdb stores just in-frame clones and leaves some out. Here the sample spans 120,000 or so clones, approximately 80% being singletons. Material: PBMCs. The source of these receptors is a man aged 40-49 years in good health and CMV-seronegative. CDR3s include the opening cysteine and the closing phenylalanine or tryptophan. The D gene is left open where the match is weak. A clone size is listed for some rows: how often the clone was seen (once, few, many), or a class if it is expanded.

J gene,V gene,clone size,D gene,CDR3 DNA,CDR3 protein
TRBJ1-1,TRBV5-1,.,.,TGCGCCAGCAGCGCCAACATGAACACTGAAGCTTTCTTT,CASSANMNTEAFF
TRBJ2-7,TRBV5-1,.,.,TGCGCCAGCAGCTTGCGAGTTGACAGTTACGAGCAGTACTTC,CASSLRVDSYEQYF
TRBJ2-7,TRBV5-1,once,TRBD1,TGCGCCAGCAGCCCCCGGGACAGTTTTTCCGAGCAGTACTTC,CASSPRDSFSEQYF
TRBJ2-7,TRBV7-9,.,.,TGTGCCAGCAGCCCCCCGCGGTTCTACGAGCAGTACTTC,CASSPPRFYEQYF
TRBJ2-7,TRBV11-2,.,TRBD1,TGTGCCAGCAGCTTCCCAGTGGGACAGGGGAACGAGCAGTACTTC,CASSFPVGQGNEQYF
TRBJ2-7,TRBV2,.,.,TGTGCCAGCAGTGCCATTTACGAGCAGTACTTC,CASSAIYEQYF
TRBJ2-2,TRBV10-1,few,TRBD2,TGCGCCAGAAGAAGTAAGATCCCTAGCGGGGGTACCGGGGAGCTGTTTTTT,CARRSKIPSGGTGELFF
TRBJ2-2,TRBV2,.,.,TGTGCCACCCGGGGTGGAGGGGAGCTGTTTTTT,CATRGGGELFF
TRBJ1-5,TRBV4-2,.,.,TGTGCCAGCAGCCAAGTAAATCAGCCCCAGCATTTT,CASSQVNQPQHF
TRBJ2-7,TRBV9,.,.,TGTGCCAGCAGCCCGACGGGTTACGAGCAGTACTTC,CASSPTGYEQYF
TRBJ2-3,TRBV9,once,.,TGTGCCAGCAGCGTAGCTGACAGAATCACAGATACGCAGTATTTT,CASSVADRITDTQYF
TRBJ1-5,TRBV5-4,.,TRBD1,TGTGCCAGCAGCTTGGAAACAGGGGATCAGCCCCAGCATTTT,CASSLETGDQPQHF
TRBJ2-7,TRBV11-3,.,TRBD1,TGTGCCAGCAGCCCGAACACCGGGACAGGGAGGACCTACGAGCAGTACTTC,CASSPNTGTGRTYEQYF
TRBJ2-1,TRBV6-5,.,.,TGTGCCAGCAGTTATGATCCGGTGAGCTCCTACAATGAGCAGTTCTTC,CASSYDPVSSYNEQFF
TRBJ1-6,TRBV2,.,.,TGTGCCAGCAGTGACGGGTATCGCAATTCACCCCTCCACTTT,CASSDGYRNSPLHF
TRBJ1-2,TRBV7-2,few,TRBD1,TGTGCCAGCAGTCAGACGGGACAGGGGTCCTATGGCTACACCTTC,CASSQTGQGSYGYTF
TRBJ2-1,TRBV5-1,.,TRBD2,TGCGCCAGCAGCCCCGGGCGCGGGAGCTTCTACAATGAGCAGTTCTTC,CASSPGRGSFYNEQFF
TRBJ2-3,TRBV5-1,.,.,TGCGCCAGCAGCTTCCTAGGACTTGCAGATACGCAGTATTTT,CASSFLGLADTQYF
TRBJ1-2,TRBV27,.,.,TGTGCCAGCAGTTCCATATCCCGGACTACTGGCTACACCTTC,CASSSISRTTGYTF
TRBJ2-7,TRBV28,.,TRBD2,TGTGCCAGCAGACGTGGGGGAGGGGCCTACGAGCAGTACTTC,CASRRGGGAYEQYF
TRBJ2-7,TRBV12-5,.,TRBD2,TGTGCTAGTGGTTTGGAAGGACTAGCGGGAGTTAAGGCCGGCTACGAGCAGTACTTC,CASGLEGLAGVKAGYEQYF
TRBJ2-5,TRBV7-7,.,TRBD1,TGTGCCAGCAGCCGGGACAGCGATAAAACGGAGACCCAGTACTTC,CASSRDSDKTETQYF
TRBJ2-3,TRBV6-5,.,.,TGTGCCAGCAGGCCTTGGACTGCCACAGATACGCAGTATTTT,CASRPWTATDTQYF
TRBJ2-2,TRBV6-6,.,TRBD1,TGTGCCAGCAGGGGGCTGACAGGGGCGAACACCGGGGAGCTGTTTTTT,CASRGLTGANTGELFF
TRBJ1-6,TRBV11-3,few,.,TGTGCCAGCAGCTTTACGTCCGGGGCACCCCTCCACTTT,CASSFTSGAPLHF
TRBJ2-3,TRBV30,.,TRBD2,TGTGCCTGGAGTGTACTAGCGGGAAGCACAGATACGCAGTATTTT,CAWSVLAGSTDTQYF
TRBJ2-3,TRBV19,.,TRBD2,TGTGCCAGTAGTAACGTGGGAGGGGCAGATACGCAGTATTTT,CASSNVGGADTQYF
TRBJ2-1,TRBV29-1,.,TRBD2,TGCAGCGTTATTAGCGGGAGACGGTTCTTC,CSVISGRRFF
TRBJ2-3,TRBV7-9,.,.,TGTGCCAGCAGCCCCAGTAGCAGAAGCACAGATACGCAGTATTTT,CASSPSSRSTDTQYF
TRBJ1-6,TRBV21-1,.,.,TGTGCCAGCACCCAACAGGGGAAGAACTCACCCCTCCACTTT,CASTQQGKNSPLHF
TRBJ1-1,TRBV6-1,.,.,TGTGCCAGCAGTGAAGCGCTTCGAGGCACTGAAGCTTTCTTT,CASSEALRGTEAFF
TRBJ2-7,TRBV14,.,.,TGTGCCAGCAGCCAAGATTGGGGGGTCTACGAGCAGTACTTC,CASSQDWGVYEQYF
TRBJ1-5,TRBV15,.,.,TGTGCCACCAGCAGAGATCGGGGGTTGGAGCCCCAGCATTTT,CATSRDRGLEPQHF
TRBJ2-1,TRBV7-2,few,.,TGTGCCACTCAGGACTTGGGGTACAATGAGCAGTTCTTC,CATQDLGYNEQFF